This TCR beta chain was recorded in a study of blood T cell repertoires in COVID-19. Study information: Samples of COVID-19 (acute and convalescent) were obtained from the United States, Italy and Spain. The analysed material was cDNA or gDNA that came from T cells, B-cell-depleted T cells, or PBMCs.

Authors' processing steps: Quantification of nucleated cells was approximated via reference gene primer amplification. Sequenced by immunoSEQ multiplex PCR; TCRdb stores in-frame clones only, minus some. V and J calls and clone size follow that table, whereas D and trimming were derived from the DNA. Here the sample spans 350,000 or so clones, over 70% being singletons. CDR1 and CDR2 from the germline V gene are GTSNPN and SVGIG (reference sequence). Between the trimmed V and J ends, which lost 4 bases and 9 bases, there was a span of 25 bases. The CDR3 runs 17 residues. This clone came up a few times.

This rearrangement joins TRBV30 to TRBJ1-6, with D unresolved. This TCR was sampled from a man aged 25 to 40 with active or convalescent COVID-19. Sequenced material: peripheral blood. CDR3 residues: CAWTGEGQTLGVSPLHF. As DNA, the CDR3 is TGTGCCTGGACCGGGGAGGGCCAAACACTCGGCGTTTCACCCCTCCACTTT.